These T cell receptor beta chains were read from a single sample in a study of identical twins. TCRdb analysed the 5' RACE reads with MiXCR anew, one entry per CDR3 protein. Altogether around 530,000 distinct CDR3 sequences are present, approximately 16% being singletons, with the ten largest covering around 0.48%. The same specimen was also included in a second study, on yellow fever vaccine responses in identical twins.

The sequencing sample was made of CD4+ T cells sorted from blood. The origin of the receptors is a woman aged 18 to 35 in good health. Each CDR3 is given with its conserved first and last residue. The D gene is left open where the match is weak. Where a row states a size, it is once, few, many or the class of an expanded clone; other rows omit it.

D | J | V | size | CDR3 | DNA
NA | TRBJ2-3 | TRBV10-3 | many | CAIGNSVELKDTQYF | TGTGCCATCGGAAATAGCGTGGAGCTAAAAGATACGCAGTATTTT
NA | TRBJ2-2 | TRBV10-3 | NA | CAISDRRANTGELFF | TGTGCCATCAGTGATAGGAGGGCTAACACCGGGGAGCTGTTTTTT
TRBD2 | TRBJ2-3 | TRBV9 | NA | CASSVTGGPVDTQYF | TGTGCCAGCAGCGTGACGGGAGGGCCGGTAGATACGCAGTATTTT
NA | TRBJ2-7 | TRBV29-1 | NA | CSVEGGKGLGSYEQYF | TGCAGCGTTGAAGGAGGGAAGGGTTTGGGCTCCTACGAGCAGTACTTC
TRBD1 | TRBJ2-7 | TRBV2 | NA | CASTGQTYEQYF | TGTGCCAGCACGGGACAGACCTACGAGCAGTACTTC
TRBD1 | TRBJ2-1 | TRBV6-5 | few | CASSYSGTGANEQFF | TGTGCCAGCAGTTACTCTGGGACAGGAGCTAATGAGCAGTTCTTC
TRBD2 | TRBJ2-1 | TRBV20-1 | NA | CSASVSASGNNEQFF | TGCAGTGCTAGCGTATCGGCTAGCGGTAACAATGAGCAGTTCTTC
TRBD1 | TRBJ1-4 | TRBV15 | NA | CATSREGQPNEKLFF | TGTGCCACCAGCAGAGAGGGACAGCCTAATGAAAAACTGTTTTTT
TRBD2 | TRBJ2-5 | TRBV27 | NA | CASTPGLAGALKETQYF | TGTGCCAGCACTCCGGGACTAGCGGGAGCTCTGAAAGAGACCCAGTACTTC
TRBD1 | TRBJ2-7 | TRBV28 | NA | CASSLWDRVSYEQYF | TGTGCCAGCAGTTTATGGGACAGGGTTTCCTACGAGCAGTACTTC
NA | TRBJ2-1 | TRBV11-3 | few | CASSSLSRNEQFF | TGTGCCAGCAGCTCCCTTAGCAGAAATGAGCAGTTCTTC
TRBD1 | TRBJ1-2 | TRBV15 | few | CATSQGVNYGYTF | TGTGCCACCAGCCAGGGGGTTAACTATGGCTACACCTTC
NA | TRBJ2-5 | TRBV28 | NA | CASNIQGTQETQYF | TGTGCCAGCAATATACAGGGTACGCAAGAGACCCAGTACTTC
TRBD2 | TRBJ2-5 | TRBV2 | few | CASTGTSGSLETQYF | TGTGCCAGCACGGGGACTAGCGGGAGTCTGGAGACCCAGTACTTC
NA | TRBJ2-7 | TRBV12-3/TRBV12-4 | NA | CASTLQGYEQYF | TGTGCCAGCACCCTGCAGGGATACGAGCAGTACTTC
TRBD2 | TRBJ2-1 | TRBV29-1 | few | CSVEGLAGGPGNEQFF | TGCAGCGTTGAAGGACTAGCGGGAGGGCCTGGGAATGAGCAGTTCTTC
TRBD2 | TRBJ2-1 | TRBV20-1 | few | CSARDIASGDYNEQFF | TGCAGTGCTAGAGATATCGCTAGCGGGGACTACAATGAGCAGTTCTTC
TRBD1 | TRBJ2-2 | TRBV6-5 | few | CASSYWGTGLAGELFF | TGTGCCAGCAGTTACTGGGGGACAGGGTTAGCCGGGGAGCTGTTTTTT
NA | TRBJ2-5 | TRBV18 | few | CASSPQAQETQYF | TGTGCCAGCTCACCACAAGCCCAAGAGACCCAGTACTTC
NA | TRBJ2-1 | TRBV11-2 | NA | CASGRGNGYNEQFF | TGTGCCAGCGGCCGCGGGAATGGTTACAATGAGCAGTTCTTC
NA | TRBJ2-1 | TRBV24-1 | few | CATSEPTGPQFF | TGTGCCACCAGTGAACCGACAGGCCCCCAGTTCTTC
NA | TRBJ2-3 | TRBV2 | many | CASTSTGPDTQYF | TGTGCCAGCACGTCGACGGGTCCAGATACGCAGTATTTT
TRBD2 | TRBJ2-7 | TRBV24-1 | few | CATSDFVGGTYEQYF | TGTGCCACCAGTGATTTTGTGGGAGGGACTTACGAGCAGTACTTC
TRBD2 | TRBJ2-3 | TRBV5-1 | few | CASSLGRGADSFTDTQYF | TGCGCCAGCAGCCTTGGGAGGGGAGCGGATTCGTTCACAGATACGCAGTATTTT
NA | TRBJ1-2 | TRBV5-5 | few | CASSLEPGASYGYTF | TGTGCCAGCAGCTTGGAGCCAGGGGCTAGCTATGGCTACACCTTC
NA | TRBJ2-1 | TRBV20-1 | NA | CSVFSESSYNEQFF | TGCAGTGTCTTTAGCGAGTCATCCTACAATGAGCAGTTCTTC
NA | TRBJ1-4 | TRBV12-3/TRBV12-4 | few | CASSPTRTIRRKLFF | TGTGCCAGCAGTCCGACACGGACGATAAGACGTAAACTGTTTTTT
TRBD2 | TRBJ2-1 | TRBV11-2 | NA | CASSSRTSGGDEQFF | TGTGCCAGCAGCTCGAGGACTAGCGGGGGTGACGAGCAGTTCTTC
TRBD2 | TRBJ2-1 | TRBV12-3/TRBV12-4 | NA | CASSKGGMLAGGPGNEQFF | TGTGCCAGCAGTAAGGGAGGAATGCTAGCGGGAGGGCCCGGCAATGAGCAGTTCTTC
NA | TRBJ2-1 | TRBV3-1 | few | CASSHFSLIDEQFF | TGTGCCAGCAGCCATTTCTCCCTAATAGATGAGCAGTTCTTC
TRBD1 | TRBJ1-5 | TRBV25-1 | few | CASSVLGQEGYSNQPQHF | TGTGCCAGCAGTGTTCTGGGACAGGAGGGATATAGCAATCAGCCCCAGCATTTT
NA | TRBJ1-6 | TRBV6-1 | NA | CASYRENNSPLHF | TGTGCCAGCTATAGGGAAAATAATTCACCCCTCCACTTT
TRBD2 | TRBJ2-1 | TRBV2 | NA | CASRRLAGGDNEQFF | TGTGCCAGCAGAAGACTAGCGGGGGGGGACAATGAGCAGTTCTTC
NA | TRBJ2-3 | TRBV12-3/TRBV12-4 | NA | CASSLLPQTTDTQYF | TGTGCCAGCAGCCTACTCCCGCAAACCACAGATACGCAGTATTTT
NA | TRBJ1-5 | TRBV27 | NA | CASSLSGARQPQHF | TGTGCCAGCAGTTTGTCGGGGGCCAGGCAGCCCCAGCATTTT
NA | TRBJ2-3 | TRBV20-1 | NA | CSARAFGTSTDTQYF | TGCAGTGCTAGAGCTTTTGGAACTAGCACAGATACGCAGTATTTT
NA | TRBJ1-2 | TRBV3-1 | NA | CASSDDTGYGYTF | TGTGCCAGCAGCGACGACACTGGCTATGGCTACACCTTC
TRBD1 | TRBJ2-1 | TRBV20-1 | NA | CSGHDRGIFNEQFF | TGCAGTGGACACGACAGGGGGATATTCAATGAGCAGTTCTTC
TRBD1 | TRBJ2-1 | TRBV28 | few | CASSLLGTGFVNEQFF | TGTGCCAGCAGTTTACTAGGGACAGGGTTTGTAAATGAGCAGTTCTTC
TRBD1 | TRBJ2-1 | TRBV7-9 | NA | CASSQRQGGYNEQFF | TGTGCCAGCAGCCAGCGACAGGGGGGCTACAATGAGCAGTTCTTC
NA | TRBJ1-5 | TRBV10-3 | NA | CATRDSNQPQHF | TGTGCCACCCGAGATAGCAATCAGCCCCAGCATTTT
TRBD1 | TRBJ1-6 | TRBV7-8 | few | CASSWGQKNNSPLHF | TGTGCCAGCAGCTGGGGACAGAAAAATAATTCACCCCTCCACTTT
TRBD2 | TRBJ2-7 | TRBV20-1 | NA | CSAGRWRGDSYEQYF | TGCAGTGCTGGGAGGTGGCGGGGGGACTCCTACGAGCAGTACTTC
NA | TRBJ2-6 | TRBV4-1 | NA | CASSQEGAGTGANVLTF | TGCGCCAGCAGCCAAGAAGGGGCAGGTACTGGGGCCAACGTCCTGACTTTC
NA | TRBJ2-6 | TRBV29-1 | NA | CSVGSVSGANVLTF | TGCAGCGTTGGGTCGGTCTCTGGGGCCAACGTCCTGACTTTC
TRBD2 | TRBJ2-2 | TRBV9 | few | CASSAGGLVNTGELFF | TGTGCCAGCTCAGCGGGAGGATTGGTGAACACCGGGGAGCTGTTTTTT
NA | TRBJ1-1 | TRBV14 | NA | CASSQDSRENTEAFF | TGTGCCAGCAGCCAAGATAGCAGGGAGAACACTGAAGCTTTCTTT
NA | TRBJ2-7 | TRBV10-3 | NA | CAISKDLYEQYF | TGTGCCATCAGTAAGGACCTCTACGAGCAGTACTTC
TRBD1 | TRBJ1-1 | TRBV29-1 | few | CSVAGQGETEAFF | TGCAGCGTTGCTGGACAGGGAGAAACTGAAGCTTTCTTT
TRBD2 | TRBJ2-3 | TRBV3-1 | few | CASRQGLAGGGLYF | TGTGCCAGCAGACAAGGACTAGCGGGAGGAGGACTGTATTTT
NA | TRBJ1-5 | TRBV6-1 | NA | CASSITVHNQPQHF | TGTGCCAGCAGTATAACAGTCCACAATCAGCCCCAGCATTTT
NA | TRBJ2-1 | TRBV7-9 | NA | CASSSEGGGLYNEQFF | TGTGCCAGCAGCTCCGAGGGAGGAGGTCTCTACAATGAGCAGTTCTTC
TRBD2 | TRBJ2-2 | TRBV20-1 | few | CSAREASGGEKNTGELFF | TGCAGTGCTAGAGAGGCTAGCGGGGGGGAAAAGAACACCGGGGAGCTGTTTTTT
NA | TRBJ1-1 | TRBV4-1 | NA | CASSHGAQAGLGTEAFF | TGCGCCAGCAGCCACGGGGCCCAGGCCGGGCTGGGCACTGAAGCTTTCTTT
NA | TRBJ2-2 | TRBV5-1 | few | CASSKDTSNTGELFF | TGCGCCAGCAGCAAAGACACCTCGAACACCGGGGAGCTGTTTTTT
TRBD1 | TRBJ1-3 | TRBV10-3 | few | CATIPRGSGNTIYF | TGTGCCACCATCCCCAGGGGGTCTGGAAACACCATATATTTT
NA | TRBJ2-3 | TRBV20-1 | NA | CSARAGNTDTQYF | TGCAGTGCTAGAGCCGGGAACACAGATACGCAGTATTTT